Sequencing of this T cell receptor (beta chain) was carried out in a study of T-cell reconstitution after alpha-beta-depleted transplantation in children. The study, taken as a whole, reports: Fresh T-cell production supplied most of the T-cell counts and diversity seen one year after transplant.

The CDR3 is made up of 20 amino acids. The V gene's germline CDR1 is KGHDR and CDR2 SFDVKD. V shed 3 bases, J shed 2 bases, and the junction held 13 bases outside the gene matches. This clonotype was seen ten or more times. Antigen: not known. Preparation of the TCRbeta library was carried out with unique molecular identifiers. From the PCR reads, TCRdb called clonotypes with MiXCR, one entry per CDR3 protein. This table holds hundreds of thousands of distinct CDR3 sequences, approximately 11% found once. V gene TRBV24-1 combines with J gene TRBJ2-2; TRBD2 agrees at 11 bases. The source of this sequence is a child younger than two with acute myeloid leukemia, due to receive a stem cell transplant. This specimen consisted of PBMCs, obtained before TCRalphabeta/CD19-depleted stem cell transplant. The CDR3: CATSDPRGLAGGINTGELFF. The CDR3 DNA is TGTGCCACCAGTGATCCGAGGGGCCTAGCGGGAGGAATAAACACCGGGGAGCTGTTTTTT.